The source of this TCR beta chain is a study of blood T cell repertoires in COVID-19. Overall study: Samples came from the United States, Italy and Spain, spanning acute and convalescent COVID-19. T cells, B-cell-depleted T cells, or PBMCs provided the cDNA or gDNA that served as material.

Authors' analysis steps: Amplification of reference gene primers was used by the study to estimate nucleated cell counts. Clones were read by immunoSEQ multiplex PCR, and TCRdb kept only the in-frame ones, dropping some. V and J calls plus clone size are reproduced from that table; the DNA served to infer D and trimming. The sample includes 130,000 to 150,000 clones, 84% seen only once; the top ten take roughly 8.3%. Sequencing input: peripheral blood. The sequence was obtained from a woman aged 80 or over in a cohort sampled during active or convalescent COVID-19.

This CDR3 is CASSLVERTGELFF. The DNA for the CDR3 is TGTGCCAGCAGTTTAGTAGAGAGAACCGGGGAGCTGTTTTTT. This rearrangement joins TRBV28 to TRBJ2-2; D is ambiguous. Germline V lookup: CDR1 MDHEN, CDR2 SYDVKM. CDR3 length: 14 residues. V gave up 2 bases and J gave up 5 bases, with 9 bases separating them.